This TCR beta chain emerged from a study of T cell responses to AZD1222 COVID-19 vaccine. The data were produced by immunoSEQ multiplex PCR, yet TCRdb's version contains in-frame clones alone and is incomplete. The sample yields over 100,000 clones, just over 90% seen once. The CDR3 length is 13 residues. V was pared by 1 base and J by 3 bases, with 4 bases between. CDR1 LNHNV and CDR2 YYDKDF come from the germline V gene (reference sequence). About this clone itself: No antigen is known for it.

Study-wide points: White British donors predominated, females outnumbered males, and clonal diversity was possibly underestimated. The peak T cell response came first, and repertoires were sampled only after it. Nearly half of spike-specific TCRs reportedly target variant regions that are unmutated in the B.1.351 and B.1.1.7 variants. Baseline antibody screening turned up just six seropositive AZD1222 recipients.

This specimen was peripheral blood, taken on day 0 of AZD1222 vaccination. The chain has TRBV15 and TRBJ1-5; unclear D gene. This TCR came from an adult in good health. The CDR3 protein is CATSRADNQPQHF. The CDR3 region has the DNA TGTGCCACCAGCAGAGCAGACAATCAGCCCCAGCATTTT.